The 10 T cell receptor beta chains in this list originate from one sample, sequenced in a study of blood T cell repertoires in COVID-19. The assay was immunoSEQ multiplex PCR, and TCRdb's table has in-frame clones only and misses some. The sample holds some 160,000 clones, 70% to 90% seen once. The sample comprised peripheral blood. These receptors were taken from an elderly woman with COVID-19, enrolled during active disease.

This chain links TRBV27 with TRBJ1-2; D remains unclear. V lost 8 bases and J lost 1, with 23 bases in between. Germline V gives CDR1 MNHEY, CDR2 SMNVEV (reference sequence). CDR3 size: 17 residues. CDR3 residues: CASGTMPDLSINYGYTF. The CDR3 bases are TGTGCCAGCGGCACCATGCCAGATCTTTCAATTAACTATGGCTACACCTTC.

The chain joins TRBV11-2 to TRBJ1-4; D unclear. Germline-derived CDR1 and CDR2 are SGHAT and FQNNGV. V dropped 4 bases and J dropped 4 bases, with 13 bases sitting between them. The CDR3 spans 15 residues. The CDR3 protein is CASSSRPGLNEKLFF. The CDR3 DNA reads TGTGCCAGCAGCTCCAGACCGGGTCTTAATGAAAAACTGTTTTTT.

By share, this clone counts as medium-sized. The chain links TRBV25-1 to TRBJ2-2; D gene uncertain. The CDR3 is 13 amino acids. Trimming left V 6 bases short and J 0 bases short, with 5 bases between. The germline V gene encodes CDR1 MGHDK and CDR2 SYGVNS. This CDR3 reads CASSQANTGELFF. The CDR3 coding sequence is TGTGCCAGCAGCCAGGCGAACACCGGGGAGCTGTTTTTT.

The chain recombines TRBV18 with TRBJ1-1; 7 bases map to TRBD1. Germline V lookup: CDR1 KGHSH, CDR2 LQKENI. This CDR3 comprises 14 residues. Trimming cost V 5 bases and J 5 bases; bases outside gene matches: 8. Written as DNA, the CDR3 is TGTGCCAGCTCATTGGGTAGGGGGCGAACTGAAGCTTTCTTT. It is translated as CASSLGRGRTEAFF.

This chain joins TRBV9 and TRBJ2-3, with 7 bases identical to TRBD2. Germline CDR1 SGDLS, CDR2 YYNGEE. CDR3 length: 18 amino acids. V was clipped by 0 bases and J by 0 bases; unmatched bases: 10. CDR3 region: CASSVGLGGRGSTDTQYF. CDR3 nucleotides: TGTGCCAGCAGCGTAGGTCTAGGCGGGAGAGGGAGCACAGATACGCAGTATTTT. Full variable domain (rest looked up from reference TRBV9 and TRBJ2-3): DSGVTQTPKHLITATGQRVTLRCSPRSGDLSVYWYQQSLDQGLQFLIQYYNGEERAKGNILERFSAQQFPDLHSELNLSSLELGDSALYFCASSVGLGGRGSTDTQYFGPGTRLTVL.

This chain connects TRBV5-8 to TRBJ2-3; a weak D match, TRBD2 (5 bases). Trimming cost V 1 base and J 3 bases, with 6 bases left between them. Germline lookup yields CDR1 SGHTS and CDR2 YDEGEE. The CDR3 is 13 residues long. CDR3 in DNA: TGTGCCAGCAGCTTGTCGGGGACAGATACGCAGTATTTT. This gives the protein CASSLSGTDTQYF.

The gene calls are TRBV12-3 or TRBV12-4 and TRBJ2-3; D perhaps matches TRBD1 (5 bases). The CDR3 has 12 amino acids. The ends were cut back, 5 bases at V and 5 bases at J, with 8 bases in the middle. The CDR3: CASSPQGDTQYF. The CDR3 DNA reads as TGTGCCAGCAGTCCTCAGGGAGATACGCAGTATTTT.

The chain uses TRBV6-4 and TRBJ1-5; 8 nucleotides align to TRBD1. Germline-derived CDR1 and CDR2 are MRHNA and SNTAGT. The CDR3 has 20 residues. V lost 2 bases and J lost 4; bases outside the gene matches: 19. CDR3 region: CASSDPRWTGPVWVNQPQHF. Here the CDR3 DNA reads TGTGCCAGCAGTGACCCTCGCTGGACAGGGCCGGTGTGGGTGAATCAGCCCCAGCATTTT.

This chain joins TRBV19 and TRBJ1-5; D may be TRBD1 (5 bases). The ends were cut back, 4 bases at V and 7 bases at J, with 8 bases in the middle. Germline CDR1 and CDR2: LNHDA and SQIVND (reference sequence). CDR3 length: 12 residues. The CDR3 DNA is TGTGCCAGTAGTACAGGGTCCCAGCCCCAGCATTTT. Translated: CASSTGSQPQHF.

This sequence joins TRBV6-1 and TRBJ2-4; TRBD1 aligns across 12 bases. Trimming took 1 base from V and 0 from J; bases not matched to a gene: 16. Germline lookup yields CDR1 MNHNS and CDR2 SASEGT. The CDR3 has 22 amino acids. In nucleotides, the CDR3 is TGTGCCAGCAGTGAAGGGGCGGTCTCCCGGGACAGGGGGCCCTTAGCCAAAAACATTCAGTACTTC. Residues: CASSEGAVSRDRGPLAKNIQYF.